The rows below give T cell receptor beta chains drawn from one sample of a study of blood T cell repertoires in COVID-19. Profiled with immunoSEQ multiplex PCR; TCRdb holds only in-frame clones, not every one. The data hold 200,000 to 300,000 clones, with about four fifths observed a single time. The sample taken for sequencing was peripheral blood. The receptors shown here come from an elderly woman with acute or convalescent COVID-19. Each CDR3 is given with its conserved first and last residue. The order of the fields is V gene, clone size, J gene, D gene, CDR3 protein, CDR3 DNA. The D gene is left open where the match is weak. Expanded clones are given a class, and other clones once, few, many or no size at all.

TRBV6-1,.,TRBJ2-1,.,CASSDRQFQFF,TGTGCCAGCAGTGATCGACAGTTTCAGTTCTTC
TRBV11-3,.,TRBJ2-5,TRBD1,CASSQDRGETQYF,TGTGCCAGCAGCCAGGACAGGGGAGAGACCCAGTACTTC
TRBV5-1,.,TRBJ1-4,TRBD1,CASSPGQGLEKLFF,TGCGCCAGCAGCCCGGGACAGGGGTTGGAAAAACTGTTTTTT
TRBV27,.,TRBJ1-1,TRBD1,CASRGTGGNTEAFF,TGTGCCAGCAGGGGGACAGGGGGAAACACTGAAGCTTTCTTT
TRBV21-1,once,TRBJ1-4,.,CASSKGRGIGEKLFF,TGTGCCAGCAGCAAAGGCCGGGGGATAGGAGAAAAACTGTTTTTT
TRBV27,.,TRBJ1-2,TRBD1,CASSLYPGGSGYTF,TGTGCCAGCAGTTTATACCCAGGGGGGTCAGGCTACACCTTC
TRBV28,.,TRBJ2-3,TRBD2,CASSLVSGGGGTDTQYF,TGTGCCAGCAGTCTCGTCAGCGGGGGAGGGGGCACAGATACGCAGTATTTT
TRBV5-1,.,TRBJ1-2,TRBD1,CASSVTQAGGVYGYTF,TGCGCCAGCAGCGTGACCCAGGCAGGGGGCGTCTATGGCTACACCTTC
TRBV7-9,few,TRBJ1-2,.,CASSLQGFNYGYTF,TGTGCCAGCAGCTTACAGGGATTTAACTATGGCTACACCTTC
TRBV28,.,TRBJ2-7,.,CASSLRDEQYF,TGTGCCAGCAGTTTGCGTGACGAGCAGTACTTC
TRBV28,.,TRBJ2-7,.,CAIYDRNSYEQYF,TGTGCCATCTACGACAGGAACTCCTACGAGCAGTACTTC
TRBV6-5,.,TRBJ2-7,TRBD2,CASRPGGGRYEQYF,TGTGCCAGCAGACCCGGGGGGGGTAGGTACGAGCAGTACTTC
TRBV27,.,TRBJ1-2,.,CASSSTRKTGIPYGYTF,TGTGCCAGCAGCTCGACCCGAAAGACAGGAATCCCCTATGGCTACACCTTC
TRBV6-9,.,TRBJ2-7,.,CASSPSQGSWGYSYEQYF,TGTGCCAGCAGCCCCTCGCAGGGGTCTTGGGGGTACTCCTACGAGCAGTACTTC
TRBV28,.,TRBJ1-6,TRBD1,CASSRQGGPYNSPLHF,TGTGCCAGCAGCAGACAGGGGGGCCCCTATAATTCACCCCTCCACTTT
TRBV7-8,.,TRBJ2-2,TRBD2,CASSPPRGDTGELFF,TGTGCCAGCAGCCCCCCACGGGGGGACACCGGGGAGCTGTTTTTT
TRBV3-1/TRBV3-2,.,TRBJ1-2,TRBD1,CASSLGTVSPRGYTF,TGTGCCAGCAGCCTTGGGACAGTTTCCCCTCGGGGCTACACCTTC
TRBV11-1,few,TRBJ1-2,.,CASSLRAPTHYGYTF,TGTGCCAGCAGCTTGAGGGCCCCAACCCACTATGGCTACACCTTC
TRBV7-7,.,TRBJ1-1,.,CASSLLEGTEAFF,TGTGCTAGCAGCTTATTGGAGGGCACTGAAGCTTTCTTT
TRBV19,.,TRBJ1-1,TRBD1,CASSPGGTGNEAFF,TGTGCCAGTAGTCCAGGAGGGACAGGGAATGAAGCTTTCTTT
TRBV7-6,.,TRBJ2-2,.,CASSPSPRGTGELFF,TGTGCCAGCAGCCCCTCCCCAAGAGGCACCGGGGAGCTGTTTTTT
TRBV12-3/TRBV12-4,.,TRBJ2-6,.,CASRNSGANVLTF,TGTGCCAGTAGAAATTCTGGGGCCAACGTCCTGACTTTC
TRBV5-1,.,TRBJ2-3,TRBD2,CASSHGTSGGTDTQYF,TGCGCCAGCAGCCACGGGACTAGCGGGGGCACAGATACGCAGTATTTT
TRBV5-4,.,TRBJ1-2,TRBD1,CASSLFGQGALKYGYTF,TGTGCCAGCAGCTTGTTCGGACAGGGGGCCCTCAAGTATGGCTACACCTTC
TRBV6-2/TRBV6-3,few,TRBJ1-1,.,CASSSQGGVGTEAFF,TGTGCCAGCAGTTCCCAAGGAGGGGTCGGCACTGAAGCTTTCTTT
TRBV7-3,.,TRBJ1-2,.,CASSPSFGASGYTF,TGTGCCAGCAGCCCCTCGTTTGGGGCTTCTGGCTACACCTTC
TRBV21-1,.,TRBJ2-4,.,CANFLPGQGRLAKNIQYF,TGTGCCAACTTCCTTCCGGGACAGGGGCGATTAGCCAAAAACATTCAGTACTTC
TRBV19,.,TRBJ2-3,TRBD1,CASTTGVRDTQYF,TGTGCCAGTACCACAGGGGTTCGGGATACGCAGTATTTT
TRBV6-5,few,TRBJ1-2,.,CASSRSPEVGGGYTF,TGTGCCAGCAGCCGCTCTCCGGAGGTAGGCGGTGGCTACACCTTC
TRBV9,.,TRBJ1-6,TRBD1,CASSVGQGEFPLHF,TGTGCCAGCAGCGTAGGTCAGGGGGAATTCCCCCTCCACTTT
TRBV6-2/TRBV6-3,.,TRBJ2-3,.,CASSSHWRVGYTDTQYF,TGTGCCAGCAGTTCTCATTGGCGGGTGGGGTACACAGATACGCAGTATTTT
TRBV5-5,.,TRBJ1-5,TRBD1,CASSPQGAGQPQHF,TGTGCCAGCAGCCCGCAGGGGGCAGGTCAGCCCCAGCATTTT
TRBV24-1,.,TRBJ2-3,TRBD2,CATSQAGATDTQYF,TGTGCCACCAGTCAAGCGGGGGCTACAGATACGCAGTATTTT
TRBV5-1,few,TRBJ2-5,TRBD2,CASSLSGGTQETQYF,TGCGCCAGCAGCCTCAGCGGGGGGACGCAAGAGACCCAGTACTTC
TRBV13,.,TRBJ1-1,.,CASSFGRQGEAFF,TGTGCCAGCAGCTTTGGACGCCAGGGTGAAGCTTTCTTT
TRBV5-1,.,TRBJ1-1,.,CASSLNSYTEAFF,TGCGCCAGCAGCTTGAACAGTTACACTGAAGCTTTCTTT
TRBV24-1,.,TRBJ2-3,.,CATSDSLRAQYF,TGTGCCACCAGTGATTCTTTAAGAGCGCAGTATTTT
TRBV15,.,TRBJ2-3,.,CATSRDGGTNTDTQYF,TGTGCCACCAGCAGAGATGGGGGGACCAACACAGATACGCAGTATTTT
TRBV5-1,.,TRBJ2-6,.,CATSPLGREANVLTF,TGCGCCACTTCCCCTTTGGGGCGCGAGGCCAACGTCCTGACTTTC
TRBV7-2,once,TRBJ2-5,TRBD2,CASSPRLAQETQYF,TGTGCCAGCAGCCCCAGACTAGCACAAGAGACCCAGTACTTC
TRBV5-1,few,TRBJ1-1,TRBD1,CASSLGQGGINTEAFF,TGCGCCAGCAGCTTGGGACAGGGGGGAATTAACACTGAAGCTTTCTTT
TRBV28,once,TRBJ2-3,TRBD2,CASSLASGGAYTQYF,TGTGCCAGCAGTTTGGCTAGCGGGGGGGCTTATACGCAGTATTTT
TRBV19,.,TRBJ1-2,.,CASSTSGGFDYGYTF,TGTGCCAGTAGTACCTCCGGGGGGTTTGACTATGGCTACACCTTC
TRBV18,.,TRBJ2-7,.,CASSPLRDEQYF,TGTGCCAGCTCACCTCTCAGGGACGAGCAGTACTTC
TRBV12-5,.,TRBJ1-1,.,CASGLQGKNTEAFF,TGTGCTAGTGGGTTACAGGGAAAGAACACTGAAGCTTTCTTT
TRBV11-2,.,TRBJ1-6,.,CASSSTRGAYSPLHF,TGTGCCAGCAGCTCCACACGGGGGGCTTATTCACCCCTCCACTTT
TRBV19,.,TRBJ2-2,TRBD1,CASSRDRGPVNTGELFF,TGTGCCAGTAGTAGGGACAGGGGGCCGGTAAACACCGGGGAGCTGTTTTTT